The rows below give T cell receptor beta chains drawn from one sample of a study of post-analysis software for immune sequencing data. TCRdb reprocessed the PCR reads via MiXCR and lists one record per CDR3 protein. The sample lists 450,000 to 650,000 distinct CDR3 sequences, 44% occurring once. Specimen: blood. These receptors originate from a girl between 10 and 17 years old with multiple sclerosis. Each CDR3 is given without its conserved first and last residue. D genes are given only for firm matches.

v_call: TRBV7-9
j_call: TRBJ1-2
d_call: NA
cdr3_length: 12
cdr3_aa: ASSLIKGDEGYT

v_call: TRBV29-1
j_call: TRBJ1-1
d_call: TRBD1
cdr3_length: 12
cdr3_aa: SVGRDSWYTEAF

v_call: TRBV24-1
j_call: TRBJ2-7
d_call: TRBD2
cdr3_length: 15
cdr3_aa: ATSDGTSGRRSYEQY

v_call: TRBV3-1
j_call: TRBJ1-2
d_call: NA
cdr3_length: 10
cdr3_aa: ASSEGAGGYT

v_call: TRBV13
j_call: TRBJ2-1
d_call: NA
cdr3_length: 12
cdr3_aa: ASSQGQGEWEQF

v_call: TRBV14
j_call: TRBJ1-4
d_call: NA
cdr3_length: 12
cdr3_aa: ASSLTITGEKLF

v_call: TRBV6-1
j_call: TRBJ1-2
d_call: TRBD1
cdr3_length: 11
cdr3_aa: ASRGQWKDGYT

v_call: TRBV20-1
j_call: TRBJ2-1
d_call: TRBD1
cdr3_length: 10
cdr3_aa: SAGTGQGEQF

v_call: TRBV3-1
j_call: TRBJ1-2
d_call: NA
cdr3_length: 14
cdr3_aa: ASSQEGTVANYGYT

v_call: TRBV20-1
j_call: TRBJ1-5
d_call: TRBD1
cdr3_length: 13
cdr3_aa: SAREADRAGQPQH

v_call: TRBV11-3
j_call: TRBJ2-1
d_call: NA
cdr3_length: 11
cdr3_aa: ASSRGLTNEQF

v_call: TRBV10-2
j_call: TRBJ1-4
d_call: NA
cdr3_length: 12
cdr3_aa: ASSEWQLNEKLF

v_call: TRBV12-3/TRBV12-4
j_call: TRBJ2-1
d_call: TRBD2
cdr3_length: 14
cdr3_aa: ASSSPTSGPYNEQF

v_call: TRBV5-1
j_call: TRBJ2-3
d_call: NA
cdr3_length: 10
cdr3_aa: ASSLGGDTQY

v_call: TRBV4-1
j_call: TRBJ1-5
d_call: NA
cdr3_length: 12
cdr3_aa: ASSQVVLLQPQH

v_call: TRBV4-2
j_call: TRBJ2-1
d_call: TRBD2
cdr3_length: 13
cdr3_aa: ASSQDLASGGEQF

v_call: TRBV7-2
j_call: NA
d_call: TRBD1
cdr3_length: 11
cdr3_aa: ASSQTGDGTQY

v_call: TRBV5-1
j_call: TRBJ1-5
d_call: NA
cdr3_length: 10
cdr3_aa: AGDYSNQPQH

v_call: TRBV7-9
j_call: TRBJ1-2
d_call: NA
cdr3_length: 11
cdr3_aa: ASSWGMDYGYT

v_call: TRBV7-9
j_call: TRBJ2-7
d_call: TRBD1
cdr3_length: 18
cdr3_aa: ASSPRTPRDRPINSYEQY

v_call: TRBV2
j_call: TRBJ2-1
d_call: TRBD1
cdr3_length: 11
cdr3_aa: ARQGLSYNEHF

v_call: TRBV12-3/TRBV12-4
j_call: TRBJ2-3
d_call: NA
cdr3_length: 13
cdr3_aa: ASSLLADYTDTQY